What follows are 15 T cell receptor beta chains derived from one specimen sequenced in a study of blood T cell repertoires in COVID-19. This table comes from immunoSEQ multiplex PCR, and its TCRdb copy is limited to in-frame clones, with some not included. This table has around 380,000 clones, approximately 87% appearing once. Material: PBMCs or T cells enriched from blood (not recorded which). These receptors were collected from a young man who had recovered from COVID-19.

There are a few counts of this clone. V gene TRBV4-1 combines with J gene TRBJ1-2; D perhaps matches TRBD1 (6 bases). Trimming removed 3 bases from V and 3 bases from J, with 11 bases in between. This CDR3 is 14 amino acids long. CDR1 is MGHRA and CDR2 is YSYEKL in the germline V gene. The CDR3 sequence is CASSQAGGYYGYTF. The DNA for the CDR3 is TGCGCCAGCAGCCAGGCGGGGGGCTACTATGGCTACACCTTC.

As regards this clone: At the DNA level, this CDR3 is encoded by other sequences in the same sample as well. The chain carries TRBV12-3 or TRBV12-4 and TRBJ1-2; D call uncertain. The CDR3 length is 12 residues. The V end was cut by 3 bases, the J end by 8 bases, with 10 bases between. The DNA for the CDR3 is TGTGCCAGCAGTTTTTCAGAATACGGCTACACCTTC. It translates to CASSFSEYGYTF.

This rearrangement joins TRBV6-5 to TRBJ2-1, with 8 bases that match TRBD2. This CDR3 contains 13 residues. The V segment lost 6 bases and the J segment 8 bases; nucleotides outside the gene matches: 6. Germline CDR1 reads MNHEY; CDR2 reads SVGAGI. The DNA of the CDR3 is TGTGCCAGCAGAGCCGGGACTAGATATGAGCAGTTCTTC. Translating gives CASRAGTRYEQFF.

This chain links TRBV29-1 with TRBJ2-1, with D possibly being TRBD1 (6 bases). Trimming took 5 bases from V and 3 from J, leaving 20 bases between them. Looked up from germline, CDR1 is SQVTM and CDR2 is ANQGSEA. This CDR3 comprises 16 residues. The CDR3 reads CSVSNMAGVGYNEQFF. The CDR3 DNA reads as TGCAGCGTTAGTAATATGGCAGGGGTTGGCTACAATGAGCAGTTCTTC.

The V call is TRBV7-9, the J call TRBJ2-5, with TRBD1 matching 10 bases. CDR1 is SEHNR and CDR2 is FQNEAQ in the germline V gene (reference sequence). The CDR3 has 14 amino acids. Losses at the gene ends were 4 bases for V and 6 bases for J; bases not matched to a gene: 5. The CDR3 is CASSSGQGIQTQYF. CDR3 bases: TGTGCCAGCAGCTCGGGACAGGGGATACAGACCCAGTACTTC.

The chain combines TRBV5-1 with TRBJ1-2; 10 nucleotides match TRBD1. The CDR3 length is 14 residues. Looked up from germline, CDR1 is SGHRS and CDR2 is YFSETQ. Trimming cost V 4 bases and J 7 bases; bases outside gene matches: 7. CDR3: CASSVDRGSGGYTF. The CDR3 DNA is TGCGCCAGCAGCGTGGACAGGGGGAGCGGTGGCTACACCTTC.

V gene TRBV18 combines with J gene TRBJ2-5; TRBD1 matches at 9 bases. The germline CDR1 and CDR2 sequences are KGHSH and LQKENI. V dropped 5 bases and J dropped 5; count of bases not matched to a gene: 9. The CDR3 spans 15 residues. The CDR3 DNA sequence: TGTGCCAGCTCAGCCGACAGGGGGAAAGTGGAGACCCAGTACTTC. Residues: CASSADRGKVETQYF.

This chain joins TRBV30 and TRBJ1-6; perhaps TRBD1 as D (6 bases). V shed 3 bases and J shed 9 bases, with 15 bases lying between them. Germline-derived CDR1 and CDR2 are GTSNPN and SVGIG (reference sequence). The CDR3 length is 14 residues. In nucleotides, the CDR3 is TGTGCCTGGAGCCCTCAGGGGTTAGCTTCACCCCTCCACTTT. Protein product: CAWSPQGLASPLHF. Looking up the rest from reference TRBV30 and TRBJ1-6 gives the full variable domain: SQTIHQWPATLVQPVGSPLSLECTVEGTSNPNLYWYRQAAGRGLQLLFYSVGIGQISSEVPQNLSASRPQDRQFILSSKKLLLSDSGFYLCAWSPQGLASPLHFGNGTRLTVT.

This clone was counted a single time. The CDR3: CASSLDRGRRGNTIYF. The DNA for the CDR3 is TGTGCCAGCAGCTTAGACAGGGGGCGCCGAGGAAACACCATATATTTT. The chain is built from TRBV11-2 and TRBJ1-3; 8 bases are a match to TRBD1. The length of the CDR3 is 16 residues. The V segment lost 0 bases and the J segment 4 bases; nucleotides outside the gene matches: 5. The V gene's germline CDR1 is SGHAT and CDR2 FQNNGV.

The V and J genes are TRBV4-1 and TRBJ2-7; unclear D gene. Looked up from germline, CDR1 is MGHRA and CDR2 is YSYEKL. V lost 0 bases, J lost 2 bases, and 8 bases lay in between. This CDR3 has 14 residues. The CDR3 nucleotides are TGCGCCAGCAGCCAAGATTGGCAGACCTACGAGCAGTACTTC. It translates to CASSQDWQTYEQYF.

Worth noting for this clone: This sample also contains other DNA sequences that code for the same CDR3. The chain employs TRBV30 and TRBJ1-5; TRBD1 agrees at 7 bases. The CDR3 runs 13 residues. From germline, CDR1 is GTSNPN and CDR2 SVGIG (reference sequence). V was pared by 3 bases and J by 2 bases, with 1 base of the junction left unmatched. This CDR3 reads CAWSGQGNQPQHF. CDR3 nucleotides: TGTGCCTGGAGCGGACAGGGCAATCAGCCCCAGCATTTT.

This clone was detected only once. The rearrangement links TRBV11-2 to TRBJ1-1; D is ambiguous. The CDR3 has 12 amino acids. Germline V CDR1 and CDR2: SGHAT, FQNNGV. V lost 3 bases to trimming and J lost 11 bases, with 13 bases between them. The CDR3 region is CASSFGVLDAFF. In DNA form, the CDR3 reads TGTGCCAGCAGCTTCGGGGTCCTGGATGCTTTCTTT.

This clone was counted a single time. The V and J genes are TRBV27 and TRBJ1-3; tentatively, D is TRBD1 (5 bases). V was clipped by 5 bases and J by 1 base, with 9 bases between them. The CDR3 has 14 residues. Germline V gene sequence: CDR1 MNHEY, CDR2 SMNVEV (reference sequence). DNA of the CDR3: TGTGCCAGCAGTCCACAGGTTTCTGGAAACACCATATATTTT. Its protein product is CASSPQVSGNTIYF.

The gene calls are TRBV4-3 and TRBJ2-1; the D is unclear. The CDR3 sequence is 15 residues long. Germline values: CDR1 LGHNA, CDR2 YSLEER. Trimming stripped 3 bases from V and 2 bases from J, with 11 bases between. The CDR3 loop reads CASSQSAGPYNEQFF. The CDR3 DNA follows: TGCGCCAGCAGCCAGAGCGCCGGCCCCTACAATGAGCAGTTCTTC.

The chain couples TRBV29-1 to TRBJ1-3; TRBD1 matches 8 bases. The CDR3 is 14 amino acids. Germline assignment: CDR1 SQVTM and CDR2 ANQGSEA. Trimming at V came to 4 bases and at J to 2 bases, leaving 4 bases not matched to a gene. The CDR3 region is CSVARTGTGNTIYF. CDR3 nucleotides: TGCAGCGTTGCTAGGACAGGGACTGGAAACACCATATATTTT.